These 22 T cell receptor beta chains were all obtained from the same sample, sequenced in a study of identical twins. In TCRdb, the 5' RACE reads were re-called with MiXCR into one record per CDR3 protein. Of about 290,000 distinct CDR3 sequences in the sample, around 9.7% were seen once. A further study also used this sample, focusing on yellow fever vaccine responses in identical twins.

The sample comprised CD8+ T cells sorted from blood. Source of these receptors: a young woman in good health.

In this sample, this clonotype turned up a few times. The V and J genes are TRBV30 and TRBJ2-7; 10 bases fit TRBD1. CDR3 length: 13 amino acids. The germline gives CDR1 GTSNPN, CDR2 SVGIG (reference sequence). J was trimmed by 5 bases and V by 2 bases; bases with no gene match: 3. Written as DNA, the CDR3 is TGTGCCTGGAGTCCGGGACAGGGGAACGAGCAGTACTTC. It encodes CAWSPGQGNEQYF.

There are a few counts of this clonotype. V usage is TRBV15 and J usage is TRBJ1-1; a weak D match, TRBD1 (5 bases). The CDR3 covers 12 residues. Germline-derived CDR1 and CDR2 are LNHNV and YYDKDF (reference sequence). V was trimmed by 0 bases and J by 7 bases, leaving 6 bases between them. CDR3 sequence reads: CATSREDIEAFF. The CDR3 nucleotides are TGTGCCACCAGCAGAGAGGACATTGAAGCTTTCTTT. Full variable domain (remainder filled in from reference TRBV15 and TRBJ1-1): DAMVIQNPRYQVTQFGKPVTLSCSQTLNHNVMYWYQQKSSQAPKLLFHYYDKDFNNEADTPDNFQSRRPNTSFCFLDIRSPGLGDTAMYLCATSREDIEAFFGQGTRLTVV.

This clonotype was counted a few times. This sequence joins TRBV14 and TRBJ2-1; maybe TRBD2 (5 bases). CDR3 length equals 19 residues. Between the trimmed V and J ends, which lost 0 bases and 0 bases, there was a span of 18 bases. Germline V CDR1 and CDR2: SGHDN, FVKESK. CDR3 bases: TGTGCCAGCAGCCAAGATCAATACAGCGGCCTGAGCTCCTACAATGAGCAGTTCTTC. Translation gives CASSQDQYSGLSSYNEQFF. The variable domain in full, completed from reference TRBV14 and TRBJ2-1, reads EAGVTQFPSHSVIEKGQTVTLRCDPISGHDNLYWYRRVMGKEIKFLLHFVKESKQDESGMPNNRFLAERTGGTYSTLKVQPAELEDSGVYFCASSQDQYSGLSSYNEQFFGPGTRLTVL.

The chain joins TRBV4-3 to TRBJ2-1, with 10 positions matching TRBD2. CDR1 and CDR2 (germline): LGHNA, YSLEER. J lost 7 bases, V lost 5 bases, and 11 bases had no gene match. This CDR3 has 16 amino acids. For the CDR3, the DNA is TGCGCCAGCAGCTTCACTAGCGGGGAGGTGGGGAATGAGCAGTTCTTC. Translated, it gives CASSFTSGEVGNEQFF.

A few counts support this clonotype. The chain carries TRBV7-9 and TRBJ1-1; D may be TRBD1 (6 bases). CDR3 length: 15 amino acids. The germline gives CDR1 SEHNR, CDR2 FQNEAQ (reference sequence). Trimming shortened V by 0 bases and J by 1 base, and 9 bases separated the two germline ends. The CDR3 DNA sequence: TGTGCCAGCAGCTTAGCGGCAGGGGAGAACACTGAAGCTTTCTTT. Its translation: CASSLAAGENTEAFF.

This clonotype turned up a few times. The rearrangement links TRBV7-3 to TRBJ2-5; 7 bases align to TRBD2. J lost 1 base, V lost 2 bases, and 4 bases had no gene match. The CDR3 is made up of 15 amino acids. CDR1 SGHTA and CDR2 FQGTGA come from the germline V gene. The chain's CDR3 is CASSLGGGSQETQYF. The CDR3 DNA reads TGTGCCAGCAGCTTAGGGGGAGGGTCCCAAGAGACCCAGTACTTC.

This clonotype was detected only a few times. The rearrangement uses TRBV27 and TRBJ2-3; D possibly uses TRBD1 or TRBD2 (5 bases each). V lost 7 bases and J 4 bases, leaving 18 bases between the germline ends. The CDR3 contains 15 residues. CDR1 and CDR2 (germline): MNHEY, SMNVEV (reference sequence). The CDR3 is CASTPLGARPDTQYF. The DNA for the CDR3 is TGTGCCAGCACCCCTCTCGGGGCTCGCCCAGATACGCAGTATTTT.

The CDR3 region is CASTSSLDGYTF. Here the CDR3 DNA reads TGTGCCAGCACCTCTTCCCTGGATGGCTACACCTTC. The chain employs TRBV12-3 or TRBV12-4 and TRBJ1-2; no clear D gene. The CDR3 has 12 amino acids. Trimming cost V 7 bases and J 6 bases, with 12 bases left between them.

The rearrangement links TRBV27 to TRBJ2-5; TRBD2 might be the D (5 bases). This CDR3 has 18 residues. Germline values: CDR1 MNHEY, CDR2 SMNVEV (reference sequence). Trimming cost V 7 bases and J 0 bases, with 24 bases left between them. CDR3: CASMIGGRIRQNQETQYF. Here the CDR3 DNA reads TGTGCCAGCATGATCGGAGGCAGAATAAGACAAAACCAAGAGACCCAGTACTTC.

This clonotype has at least ten counts. This chain links TRBV4-3 with TRBJ2-3; D gene uncertain. CDR1 and CDR2 from the germline V gene are LGHNA and YSLEER. Between the trimmed V and J ends, which lost 0 bases and 7 bases, there was a span of 8 bases. This CDR3 contains 13 residues. CDR3 bases: TGCGCCAGCAGCCAAGATCACGGCTATACGCAGTATTTT. Protein sequence: CASSQDHGYTQYF.

The chain combines TRBV29-1 with TRBJ2-2; D gene ambiguous. The CDR3 is 13 residues long. CDR1 and CDR2 from the germline V gene are SQVTM and ANQGSEA. The V end was cut by 4 bases, the J end by 1 base, with 7 bases between. CDR3 nucleotides: TGCAGCGTTGTATTGGGGAACACCGGGGAGCTGTTTTTT. This encodes CSVVLGNTGELFF.

This clonotype turned up a few times. V is TRBV4-3 and J is TRBJ2-7; 7 bases agree with TRBD2. The germline V gene encodes CDR1 LGHNA and CDR2 YSLEER. Unmatched junction bases numbered 3, after V lost 3 bases and J lost 1 base. The CDR3 consists of 14 residues. The CDR3 DNA reads as TGCGCCAGCAGCCACCGACTAGCATCCTACGAGCAGTACTTC. Protein sequence: CASSHRLASYEQYF.

The chain combines TRBV7-2 with TRBJ2-3; D not resolved. Deletions cut 5 bases from V and 4 bases from J, with 10 bases between. CDR3 length: 13 residues. The V gene's germline CDR1 is SGHTA and CDR2 FQGNSA. The CDR3 bases are TGTGCCAGCAGCCCCCAGCCGTCAGATACGCAGTATTTT. This gives the protein CASSPQPSDTQYF.

This chain joins TRBV28 and TRBJ2-2, with a possible D match to TRBD2 (6 bases). V was shortened by 6 bases and J by 6 bases, with 14 bases between the two germline ends. Germline CDR1 is MDHEN and CDR2 is SYDVKM. This CDR3 is built from 14 residues. The CDR3 DNA follows: TGTGCCAGCAGCGACCGGGGAGGACCCGGGGAGCTGTTTTTT. It codes for CASSDRGGPGELFF.

This chain connects TRBV5-1 to TRBJ2-3, with 14 bases matching TRBD2. CDR3 length equals 19 residues. Germline V gives CDR1 SGHRS, CDR2 YFSETQ. The V segment lost 8 bases and the J segment 6 bases; nucleotides outside the gene matches: 20. The CDR3 sequence is CASSLRDTGLAGVRDTQYF. The CDR3 region has the DNA TGCGCCAGTAGCCTCCGGGACACGGGACTAGCGGGAGTCAGGGATACGCAGTATTTT.

In this sample, this clonotype turned up many times. The rearrangement links TRBV14 to TRBJ2-7, with D possibly being TRBD1 (5 bases). CDR3 length: 13 residues. V lost 1 base and J lost 6, with 10 bases in between. Germline values: CDR1 SGHDN, CDR2 FVKESK. CDR3 amino acids: CASSQGRAVEQYF. Written as DNA, the CDR3 is TGTGCCAGCAGCCAAGGCAGGGCAGTCGAGCAGTACTTC.

The chain employs TRBV20-1 and TRBJ2-7; 9 bases are a match to TRBD2. CDR1 and CDR2 (germline): DFQATT, SNEGSKA (reference sequence). The CDR3 is 15 residues long. V was clipped by 6 bases and J by 5 bases; unmatched bases: 14. CDR3 bases: TGCAGTGCAATTCCTGGGCTAGCGGGGTTCAACGAGCAGTACTTC. Its protein is CSAIPGLAGFNEQYF.

In this sample, this clonotype turned up a few times. J is TRBJ2-3 and V is TRBV28; maybe TRBD2 (6 bases). The CDR3 sequence is 15 residues long. V was cut by 8 bases and J by 2 bases, with 17 bases left in between. The germline V gene encodes CDR1 MDHEN and CDR2 SYDVKM. This CDR3 reads CASRRREYDTDTQYF. The CDR3 DNA follows: TGTGCCAGCCGTCGGCGGGAATATGACACAGATACGCAGTATTTT. The entire variable domain, with the rest obtained from reference TRBV28 and TRBJ2-3, is as follows: DVKVTQSSRYLVKRTGEKVFLECVQDMDHENMFWYRQDPGLGLRLIYFSYDVKMKEKGDIPEGYSVSREKKERFSLILESASTNQTSMYLCASRRREYDTDTQYFGPGTRLTVL.

The chain is built from TRBV6-1 and TRBJ1-3; D uncertain. The CDR3 has 16 residues. V shed 2 bases and J shed 0 bases, with 11 bases lying between them. Germline V gene data show CDR1 as MNHNS and CDR2 as SASEGT. The DNA for the CDR3 is TGTGCCAGCAGTGAACATGTGGGAGTCTCTGGAAACACCATATATTTT. Translating it yields CASSEHVGVSGNTIYF.

Ten or more counts support this clonotype. This sequence joins TRBV6-4 and TRBJ2-2; no firm D call. V gave up 0 bases and J gave up 6 bases, with 5 bases separating them. Per the germline V gene, CDR1 is MRHNA and CDR2 is SNTAGT. The CDR3 totals 13 residues. The CDR3 bases are TGTGCCAGCAGTGACTCCGACTCCGGGGAGCTGTTTTTT. As protein: CASSDSDSGELFF.

This clonotype was seen more than once but under ten times. The rearrangement uses TRBV27 and TRBJ2-1, with a tentative D call TRBD1 (5 bases). Germline lookup yields CDR1 MNHEY and CDR2 SMNVEV (reference sequence). This CDR3 has 15 amino acids. Trimming removed 2 bases at V and 0 bases at J, with 8 bases between. Here the CDR3 reads CASSLAGISYNEQFF. CDR3 in DNA: TGTGCCAGCAGTTTAGCAGGGATCTCCTACAATGAGCAGTTCTTC.

The DNA of the CDR3 is TGCAGCGTGAATACCGGGACGACTCCCGAAGCTTTCTTT. It is translated as CSVNTGTTPEAFF. V usage is TRBV29-1 and J usage is TRBJ1-1; a possible D gene is TRBD1 (5 bases). Trimming left V 6 bases short and J 8 bases short, with 19 bases between. This CDR3 region has 13 residues. Germline loops: CDR1 SQVTM, CDR2 ANQGSEA.